This TCR beta chain was documented in a study of identifying expanded T cells in peripheral blood. General observations from the study: Across healthy donors, higher total template counts meant significantly greater approximately two-week count variance. Technical replicates showed about 1.1 changed clones; approximately 2 weeks roughly 16; four weeks 19.

Healthy donors had no documented immune events, such as infections, while sampled. Only in-frame clones appear in the TCRdb table, and some are missing; sequencing was by immunoSEQ multiplex PCR. Among 100,000 to 150,000 clones listed, around four fifths were seen once. With respect to this clone: The antigen remains unidentified.

The germline CDR1 and CDR2 sequences are LNHDA and SQIVND (reference sequence). V dropped 7 bases and J dropped 2 bases, with 11 bases sitting between them. This CDR3 has 13 residues. The sequencing input was blood. The chain links TRBV19 to TRBJ1-2; D possibly corresponds to TRBD1 (5 bases). This TCR was recovered from a person between 18 and 69 years old in good health. The CDR3 DNA is TGTGCCAGTACCCGGGACTCCAACTATGGCTACACCTTC. Protein sequence: CASTRDSNYGYTF.